Listed below are T cell receptor beta chains from one sample, sequenced in a study of T-cell memory formation after mild COVID-19. TCRdb passed the 5' RACE reads through MiXCR, listing each CDR3 protein once. This sample carries about 340,000 distinct CDR3 sequences, about 15% of them seen once, and the ten largest clones take approximately 20%. The sample was PBMCs or a T cell subset sorted from them (not recorded which). These TCRs come from a man aged 18 to 29 who had mild COVID-19 (a few samples of this study predate the infection). Cell type and time point are not known. The conserved cysteine and the conserved F or W are not part of the CDR3 here.

v_gene	j_gene	CDR3aa
TRBV5-1	TRBJ1-2	ASSLDLLLYGYT
TRBV4-1	TRBJ1-5	ASSHLGQGGQPQH
TRBV12-3/TRBV12-4	TRBJ1-1	ASRRAVNTEAF
TRBV20-1	TRBJ2-5	SARMRGPVETQY
TRBV23-1	TRBJ2-7	ALLGAPWSCDEQY
TRBV2	TRBJ1-2	ASSALWDQSYGYT
TRBV7-9	TRBJ2-3	ASHRDQYTDTQY
TRBV4-2	TRBJ1-2	ASSPTVDYGYT
TRBV6-6	TRBJ2-3	ASSWGTRGTDTQY
TRBV4-1	TRBJ1-5	ASSQDVTGINQPQH
TRBV11-2	TRBJ2-3	ASSLRQGGLVTQY
TRBV7-2	TRBJ1-3	ASTSAYSGNTIY
TRBV18	TRBJ1-2	ASSPQGQNYGYT
TRBV4-1	TRBJ1-2	ASSQELGQISRYGYT
TRBV27	TRBJ1-2	ASRQTLRGGNYGYT
TRBV4-1	TRBJ2-4	ASSQGRPFSVKNIQY
TRBV5-5	TRBJ1-1	ASSFDYYEAF
TRBV27	TRBJ2-7	ASTSGVGDVSYEQY
TRBV4-3	TRBJ1-4	ASSQGPGAIGEKLF
TRBV10-2	TRBJ2-3	ASGSSYRTDTQY
TRBV7-2	TRBJ2-5	ASSFFGTQY
TRBV2	TRBJ1-1	ASSATFLNTEAF
TRBV5-1	TRBJ2-5	ASSFPGVETQY
TRBV5-6	TRBJ2-1	ASSLAIAGGNGEQF
TRBV14	TRBJ2-7	ASSPRVGGGLYEQY
TRBV19	TRBJ2-2	AGSGVNTGELF
TRBV7-2	TRBJ2-5	ASSLGQAETQY
TRBV7-8	TRBJ2-7	ASSSNLFDTSYEQY
TRBV7-3	TRBJ2-7	ASSPAAIDNLPLYEQY
TRBV5-1	TRBJ2-7	ARSHCSIYEQY
TRBV7-3	TRBJ2-2	ASSPVAGTGELF